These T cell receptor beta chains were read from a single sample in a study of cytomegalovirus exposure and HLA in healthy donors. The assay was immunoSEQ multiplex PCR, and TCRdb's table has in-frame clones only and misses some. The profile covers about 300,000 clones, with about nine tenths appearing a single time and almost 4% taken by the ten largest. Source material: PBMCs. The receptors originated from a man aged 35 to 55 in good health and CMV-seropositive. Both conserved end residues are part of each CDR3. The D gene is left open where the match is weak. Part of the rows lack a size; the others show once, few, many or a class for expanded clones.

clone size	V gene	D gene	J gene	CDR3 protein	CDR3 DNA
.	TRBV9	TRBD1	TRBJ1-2	CASSLGQGNYGYTF	TGTGCCAGCAGCCTCGGACAGGGGAACTATGGCTACACCTTC
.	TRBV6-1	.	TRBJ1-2	CASSEVAANYGYTF	TGTGCCAGCAGCGAAGTGGCAGCTAACTATGGCTACACCTTC
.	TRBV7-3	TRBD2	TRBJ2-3	CASSSTALAGGDTQYF	TGTGCCAGCAGCTCCACCGCCCTAGCGGGAGGAGATACGCAGTATTTT
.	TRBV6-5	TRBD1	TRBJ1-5	CASSRGQDSQPQHF	TGTGCCAGCAGTAGGGGACAGGATAGTCAGCCCCAGCATTTT
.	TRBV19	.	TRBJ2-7	CASSIDDEQYF	TGTGCCAGTAGTATAGACGACGAGCAGTACTTC
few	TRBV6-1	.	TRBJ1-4	CASRDTSTNEKLFF	TGTGCCAGCAGGGACACCTCAACTAATGAAAAACTGTTTTTT
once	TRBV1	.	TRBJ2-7	CTSSQDRWRGAFSNEQYF	TGCACCAGCAGCCAAGACCGGTGGCGCGGCGCCTTTAGCAACGAGCAGTACTTC
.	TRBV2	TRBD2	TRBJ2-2	CASSETWEGLVVGELFF	TGTGCCAGCAGTGAAACGTGGGAGGGCCTTGTCGTCGGGGAGCTGTTTTTT
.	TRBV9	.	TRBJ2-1	CASSSDTGEQFF	TGTGCCAGCAGCTCGGACACCGGTGAGCAGTTCTTC
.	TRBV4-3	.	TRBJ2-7	CASSATRYYEQYF	TGCGCCAGCAGCGCAACTCGCTACTACGAGCAGTACTTC
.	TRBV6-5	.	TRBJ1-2	CASSTTGHRFGYTF	TGTGCCAGCAGTACTACGGGACATAGATTTGGCTACACCTTC
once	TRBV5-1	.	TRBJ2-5	CASSRVARQETQYF	TGCGCCAGCAGCCGGGTAGCGCGACAAGAGACCCAGTACTTC
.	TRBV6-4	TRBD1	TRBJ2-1	CASSLTIGTGDNEQFF	TGTGCCAGCAGCCTTACCATCGGGACAGGTGACAATGAGCAGTTCTTC
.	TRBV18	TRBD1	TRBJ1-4	CASSPSGTGATNEKLFF	TGTGCCAGCTCACCATCCGGGACAGGGGCAACTAATGAAAAACTGTTTTTT
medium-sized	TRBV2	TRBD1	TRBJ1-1	CASSEMDRANTEAFF	TGTGCCAGCAGTGAAATGGACAGGGCGAACACTGAAGCTTTCTTT
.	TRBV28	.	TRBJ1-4	CASRELTGTNEKLFF	TGTGCCAGCCGGGAGCTTACGGGAACTAATGAAAAACTGTTTTTT
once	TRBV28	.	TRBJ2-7	CASSDPLSYEQYF	TGTGCCAGCAGTGATCCCCTGTCGTACGAGCAGTACTTC
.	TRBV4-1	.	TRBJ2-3	CASSQGQGPADTQYF	TGCGCCAGCAGCCAAGGGCAGGGGCCCGCGGATACGCAGTATTTT
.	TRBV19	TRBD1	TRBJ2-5	CASRQVGGQETQYF	TGTGCCAGTAGACAGGTAGGGGGCCAGGAGACCCAGTACTTC
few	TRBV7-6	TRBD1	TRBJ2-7	CASSLLTGEGEQYF	TGTGCCAGCAGCCTCCTAACAGGGGAAGGGGAGCAGTACTTC
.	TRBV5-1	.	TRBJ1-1	CASSEGTTLNTEAFF	TGCGCCAGCAGCGAGGGTACGACATTGAACACTGAAGCTTTCTTT
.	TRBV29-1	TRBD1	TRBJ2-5	CSVMRGRRETQYF	TGCAGCGTGATGAGGGGGCGGCGGGAGACCCAGTACTTC
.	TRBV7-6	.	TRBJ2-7	CASSPAQGYEQYF	TGTGCCAGCAGCCCCGCCCAGGGATACGAGCAGTACTTC